This T cell receptor (beta chain) emerged from a study of identical twins. Germline V gene sequence: CDR1 LGHNA, CDR2 YNFKEQ. J was trimmed by 3 bases and V by 1 base; bases with no gene match: 7. The CDR3 spans 16 residues. Study-wide findings and caveats: One should note that invariant MAIT and iNKT cells could partly confound zero-insertion analyses. The study reached conclusions through statistical analysis that was cross-sectional, not following the same donors.

Addition of a universal primer site occurred through template switching, and cDNA carried unique molecular identifiers. In TCRdb, the 5' RACE reads were re-called with MiXCR into one record per CDR3 protein. The table shows some 630,000 distinct CDR3 sequences, with around 7.4% occurring only once. This clonotype has a handful of counts. Its antigen is undetermined. These data were also filed under a second study, of yellow fever vaccine responses in identical twins. This second study notes: Twins' vaccine T cell response reportedly gave the appearance of partial convergence and partial personalization.

The chain uses TRBV4-2 and TRBJ2-5; 8 bases align to TRBD2. The TCR sequence derives from a woman between 18 and 30 years old in good health. The sequencing input was PBMCs. The CDR3 coding sequence is TGTGCCAGCAGCCAAGCAACGCGACTAGCGAAAGAGACCCAGTACTTC. Translation gives CASSQATRLAKETQYF.